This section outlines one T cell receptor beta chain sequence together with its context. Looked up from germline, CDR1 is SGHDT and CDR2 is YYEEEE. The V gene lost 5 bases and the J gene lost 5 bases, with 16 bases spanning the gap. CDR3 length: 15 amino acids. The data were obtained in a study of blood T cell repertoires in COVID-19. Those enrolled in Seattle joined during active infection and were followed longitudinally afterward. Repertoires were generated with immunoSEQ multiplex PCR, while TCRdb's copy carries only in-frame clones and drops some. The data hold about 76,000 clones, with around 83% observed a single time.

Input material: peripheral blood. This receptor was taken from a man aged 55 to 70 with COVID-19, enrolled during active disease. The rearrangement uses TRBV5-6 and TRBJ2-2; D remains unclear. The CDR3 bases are TGTGCCAGCAGTCTACCCGGGTCCTCGACCGGGGAGCTGTTTTTT. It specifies CASSLPGSSTGELFF.